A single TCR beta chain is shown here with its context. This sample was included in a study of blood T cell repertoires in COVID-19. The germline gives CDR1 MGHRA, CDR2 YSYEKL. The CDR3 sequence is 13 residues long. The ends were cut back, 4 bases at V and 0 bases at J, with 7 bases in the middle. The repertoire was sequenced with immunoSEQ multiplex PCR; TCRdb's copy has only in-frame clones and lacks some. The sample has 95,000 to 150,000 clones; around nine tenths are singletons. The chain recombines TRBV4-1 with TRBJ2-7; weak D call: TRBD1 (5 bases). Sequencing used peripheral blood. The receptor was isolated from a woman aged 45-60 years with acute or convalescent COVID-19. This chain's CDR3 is CASSRDSSYEQYF. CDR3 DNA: TGCGCCAGCAGCCGCGACAGCTCCTACGAGCAGTACTTC.